This T cell receptor (beta chain) was profiled in a study of shared clonotypes between healthy human individuals. This clone was found once. The same CDR3 is also encoded by other DNA sequences in this sample. The V end was cut by 1 base, the J end by 2 bases, with 8 bases between. The CDR3 loop spans 14 amino acids. Germline CDR1 LNHDA, CDR2 SQIVND (reference sequence). Assay used: immunoSEQ multiplex PCR; TCRdb lists only in-frame clones, some missing. This table has 2,500,000 or so clones, roughly 93% appearing once. The chain combines TRBV19 with TRBJ1-2, with D uncertain. This clonotype was obtained from a man between 18 and 35 years old in good health. Some clones in this sample may be carry-over from other donors' samples. The sequencing sample was made of naive CD4+ T cells from PBMCs. The sample's subset: CD45RA+ positively selected. The CDR3 DNA follows: TGTGCCAGTAGTATAGGGACGGCAAACTATGGCTACACCTTC. Its translation: CASSIGTANYGYTF.